These T cell receptor beta chains were read from a single sample in a study of Ad26.COV2.S vaccination and SARS-CoV-2 variants. This table comes from immunoSEQ multiplex PCR, and its TCRdb copy is limited to in-frame clones, with some not included. This table holds 410,000 or so clones, more than 80% found once. Here the sequenced sample was peripheral blood, taken in a trial of Ad26.COV2.S vaccine versus placebo. These receptors were taken from a person between 18 and 65 years old who received the Ad26.COV2.S COVID-19 vaccine or a placebo. The CDR3 runs from the conserved cysteine through the conserved F or W. D genes are given only for firm matches. Where a row states a size, it is once, few, many or the class of an expanded clone; other rows omit it.

d_call	clone_size	j_call	v_call	cdr3_aa	cdr3_nt
NA	NA	TRBJ1-2	TRBV6-2/TRBV6-3	CASSYSGRVDYGYTF	TGTGCCAGCAGTTACTCCGGAAGGGTTGACTATGGCTACACCTTC
TRBD1	NA	TRBJ1-4	TRBV18	CASSPTRRGREKLFF	TGTGCCAGCTCACCAACTCGCAGGGGGCGTGAAAAACTGTTTTTT
NA	NA	TRBJ1-5	TRBV6-2/TRBV6-3	CASSEDSLLAQPQHF	TGTGCCAGCAGTGAGGACAGTCTCCTGGCGCAGCCCCAGCATTTT
NA	NA	TRBJ2-1	TRBV4-2	CASSQAVLGESYNEQFF	TGTGCCAGCAGCCAAGCGGTTTTGGGGGAGTCCTACAATGAGCAGTTCTTC
TRBD2	NA	TRBJ2-1	TRBV11-2	CASSLGTSRSYNEQFF	TGTGCCAGCAGCTTAGGGACTAGCAGATCCTACAATGAGCAGTTCTTC
TRBD1	NA	TRBJ1-5	TRBV7-9	CASSQGASRGIQPQHF	TGTGCCAGCAGCCAAGGAGCGTCCAGGGGGATCCAGCCCCAGCATTTT
TRBD1	NA	TRBJ1-5	TRBV6-5	CASSSTGGGNQPQHF	TGTGCCAGCAGTTCCACAGGGGGTGGTAATCAGCCCCAGCATTTT
TRBD2	NA	TRBJ2-1	TRBV7-3	CASSSRGSSGVYNEQFF	TGTGCCAGCAGCTCACGGGGTTCTAGCGGCGTCTACAATGAGCAGTTCTTC
TRBD2	NA	TRBJ2-1	TRBV13	CASSQLAGDGNEQFF	TGTGCCAGCAGCCAACTAGCGGGAGACGGCAATGAGCAGTTCTTC
NA	NA	TRBJ2-3	TRBV4-3	CASSQGLLAPSTDTQYF	TGCGCCAGCAGCCAAGGCCTCCTAGCGCCTAGCACAGATACGCAGTATTTT
NA	NA	TRBJ1-5	TRBV12-5	CASGLVPHWDSNQPQHF	TGTGCTAGTGGTTTGGTACCTCATTGGGATAGCAATCAGCCCCAGCATTTT
NA	NA	TRBJ1-1	TRBV14	CASSPVLGQWTEAFF	TGTGCCAGCAGCCCTGTACTAGGACAGTGGACTGAAGCTTTCTTT
NA	NA	TRBJ2-5	TRBV13	CASSHAGTGIQETQYF	TGTGCCAGCAGCCATGCCGGGACCGGAATCCAAGAGACCCAGTACTTC
TRBD2	NA	TRBJ2-7	TRBV6-5	CASSLGLAAAYEQYF	TGTGCCAGCAGTCTTGGACTAGCGGCGGCCTACGAGCAGTACTTC
NA	NA	TRBJ1-3	TRBV19	CASRPNSGNTIYF	TGTGCCAGTAGACCAAACTCTGGAAACACCATATATTTT
NA	NA	TRBJ2-2	TRBV6-1	CASSEDLSNTGELFF	TGTGCCAGCAGTGAAGACTTGTCGAACACCGGGGAGCTGTTTTTT
NA	NA	TRBJ2-1	TRBV6-5	CASSSYYNEQFF	TGTGCCAGCAGTTCCTACTACAATGAGCAGTTCTTC
TRBD2	NA	TRBJ2-7	TRBV27	CASSFYGGVSYEQYF	TGTGCCAGCAGTTTTTATGGGGGGGTCTCCTACGAGCAGTACTTC
TRBD1	few	TRBJ1-6	TRBV18	CASSPGQGDNSPLHF	TGTGCCAGCTCACCCGGACAGGGGGATAATTCACCCCTCCACTTT
TRBD2	NA	TRBJ2-1	TRBV7-8	CASSLVSSGPYNEQFF	TGTGCCAGCAGCTTAGTCTCTAGCGGGCCCTACAATGAGCAGTTCTTC
TRBD2	NA	TRBJ2-1	TRBV4-1	CASTLVYRAGTSGRSEQFF	TGCGCCAGCACCCTCGTGTACAGGGCCGGGACTAGCGGGAGGAGTGAGCAGTTCTTC
NA	NA	TRBJ2-4	TRBV3-1/TRBV3-2	CASSQAQVAKNIQYF	TGTGCCAGCAGCCAAGCTCAGGTAGCCAAAAACATTCAGTACTTC
NA	NA	TRBJ2-1	TRBV27	CASSSLGDGRKNEQFF	TGTGCCAGCAGTTCCCTCGGGGACGGGCGGAAGAATGAGCAGTTCTTC
NA	NA	TRBJ1-4	TRBV7-9	CASSPPFGAGEKLFF	TGTGCCAGCAGCCCCCCATTTGGGGCGGGTGAAAAACTGTTTTTT
TRBD1	NA	TRBJ2-7	TRBV11-2	CASSFTGQGYEQYF	TGTGCCAGCAGCTTCACAGGACAGGGCTACGAGCAGTACTTC
TRBD2	NA	TRBJ2-1	TRBV12-5	CASGLPPGLAKNEQFF	TGTGCTAGTGGTTTACCACCGGGACTAGCGAAGAATGAGCAGTTCTTC
TRBD1	once	TRBJ1-5	TRBV6-5	CASSLSFGDRHQPQHF	TGTGCCAGCAGTTTATCATTTGGGGACAGACATCAGCCCCAGCATTTT
NA	NA	TRBJ1-3	TRBV29-1	CSAEGTRDGEDTIYF	TGCAGCGCGGAAGGGACAAGGGATGGGGAAGACACCATATATTTT
TRBD1	NA	TRBJ2-2	TRBV19	CASTPRPQTGSRHNTGELFF	TGTGCCAGTACCCCCCGCCCGCAGACAGGGTCCCGCCATAATACCGGGGAGCTGTTTTTT
NA	NA	TRBJ2-5	TRBV18	CASSPLSAETQYF	TGTGCCAGCTCACCACTTAGCGCTGAGACCCAGTACTTC
NA	NA	TRBJ1-2	TRBV5-4	CASSDPSGNYGYTF	TGTGCCAGCAGCGACCCGTCGGGAAACTATGGCTACACCTTC
NA	NA	TRBJ2-7	TRBV15	CATSSNKRTVSYEQYF	TGTGCCACCAGCAGTAACAAACGGACAGTTTCCTACGAGCAGTACTTC
NA	NA	TRBJ2-1	TRBV6-4	CASSDAILGNEQFF	TGTGCCAGCAGTGACGCAATCCTAGGGAATGAGCAGTTCTTC
TRBD1	NA	TRBJ1-5	TRBV28	CASSVGTGVGQPQHF	TGTGCCAGCAGTGTCGGGACAGGGGTTGGACAGCCCCAGCATTTT
NA	NA	TRBJ2-3	TRBV15	CATSRSQGGGSADTQYF	TGTGCCACCAGCAGATCCCAGGGGGGCGGGAGCGCAGATACGCAGTATTTT
TRBD1	NA	TRBJ1-2	TRBV12-3/TRBV12-4	CASSRQGDYGYTF	TGTGCCAGCAGTCGACAGGGCGACTATGGCTACACCTTC
NA	NA	TRBJ2-3	TRBV29-1	CSVVFLLTDTQYF	TGCAGCGTTGTTTTTCTGCTCACAGATACGCAGTATTTT
NA	once	TRBJ1-1	TRBV6-5	CASSWGGQTNTEAFF	TGTGCCAGCAGTTGGGGGGGACAAACGAACACTGAAGCTTTCTTT
TRBD2	NA	TRBJ2-1	TRBV5-8	CASSALGLADEQFF	TGTGCCAGCAGCGCGCTAGGACTAGCGGATGAGCAGTTCTTC
NA	NA	TRBJ1-3	TRBV7-9	CASSLARPGSSGNTIYF	TGTGCCAGCAGCTTAGCGCGTCCGGGGAGCTCTGGAAACACCATATATTTT
TRBD2	NA	TRBJ2-2	TRBV9	CASSVASGSSTGELFF	TGTGCCAGCAGCGTAGCTAGCGGGAGTTCCACCGGGGAGCTGTTTTTT
TRBD2	NA	TRBJ2-1	TRBV3-1/TRBV3-2	CASSQETLSGRGNEQFF	TGTGCCAGCAGCCAAGAGACATTAAGCGGGAGAGGAAATGAGCAGTTCTTC
TRBD2	NA	TRBJ2-5	TRBV20-1	CSASSWREISKTQYF	TGCAGTGCTAGTTCGTGGCGGGAGATAAGCAAGACCCAGTACTTC
NA	NA	TRBJ2-1	TRBV7-6	CASSHLSNEQFF	TGTGCCAGCAGCCACCTCTCCAATGAGCAGTTCTTC
TRBD1	NA	TRBJ2-7	TRBV29-1	CSGTGALSYEQYF	TGCAGCGGGACAGGGGCCCTCTCCTACGAGCAGTACTTC
NA	NA	TRBJ2-1	TRBV7-3	CASSLFSFGEQFF	TGTGCCAGCAGCTTATTCTCCTTTGGTGAGCAGTTCTTC
TRBD1	NA	TRBJ2-5	TRBV6-5	CASRSDRQETQYF	TGTGCCAGCAGATCGGACAGGCAAGAGACCCAGTACTTC
TRBD2	NA	TRBJ2-5	TRBV27	CASSPRLAGGQETQYF	TGTGCCAGCAGTCCCAGACTAGCGGGAGGACAAGAGACCCAGTACTTC
TRBD2	NA	TRBJ2-5	TRBV14	CASSPGLSGRGWVETQYF	TGTGCCAGCAGCCCCGGCCTTAGCGGGAGAGGTTGGGTAGAGACCCAGTACTTC
TRBD2	NA	TRBJ2-7	TRBV11-2	CASSPLTSGTEQYF	TGTGCCAGCAGCCCGCTCACTAGCGGGACCGAGCAGTACTTC